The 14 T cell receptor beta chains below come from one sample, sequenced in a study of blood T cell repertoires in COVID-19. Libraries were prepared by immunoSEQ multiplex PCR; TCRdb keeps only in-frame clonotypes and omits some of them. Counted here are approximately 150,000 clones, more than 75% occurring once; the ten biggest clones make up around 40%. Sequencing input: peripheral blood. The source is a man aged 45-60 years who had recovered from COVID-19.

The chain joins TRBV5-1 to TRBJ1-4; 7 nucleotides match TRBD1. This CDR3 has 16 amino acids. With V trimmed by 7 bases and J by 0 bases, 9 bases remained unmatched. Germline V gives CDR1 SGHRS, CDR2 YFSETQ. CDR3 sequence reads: CASAPQGDPTNEKLFF. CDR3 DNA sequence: TGCGCCAGCGCCCCCCAGGGGGACCCAACTAATGAAAAACTGTTTTTT.

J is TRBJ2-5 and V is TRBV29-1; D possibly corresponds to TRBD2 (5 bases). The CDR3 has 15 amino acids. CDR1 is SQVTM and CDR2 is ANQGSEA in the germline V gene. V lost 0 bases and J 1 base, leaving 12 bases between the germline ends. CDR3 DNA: TGCAGCGTTGAAGATAGGAGGCTGCTCCAAGAGACCCAGTACTTC. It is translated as CSVEDRRLLQETQYF.

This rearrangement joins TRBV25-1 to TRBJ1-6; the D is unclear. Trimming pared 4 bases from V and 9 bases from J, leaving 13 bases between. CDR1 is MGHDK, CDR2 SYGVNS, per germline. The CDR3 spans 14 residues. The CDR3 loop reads CASSGGYEGSPLHF. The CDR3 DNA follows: TGTGCCAGCAGTGGGGGTTACGAGGGTTCACCCCTCCACTTT.

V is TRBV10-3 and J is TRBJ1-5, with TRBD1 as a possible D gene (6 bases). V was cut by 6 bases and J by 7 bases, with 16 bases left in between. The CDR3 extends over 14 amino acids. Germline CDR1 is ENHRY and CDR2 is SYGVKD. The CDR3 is CAIRSTGSGQPQHF. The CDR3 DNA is TGTGCCATCAGGAGTACAGGGTCTGGCCAGCCCCAGCATTTT.

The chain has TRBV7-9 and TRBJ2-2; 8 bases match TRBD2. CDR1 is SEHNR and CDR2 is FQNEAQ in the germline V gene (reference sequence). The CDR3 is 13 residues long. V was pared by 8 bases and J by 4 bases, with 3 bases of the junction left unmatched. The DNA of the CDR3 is TGTGCCAGCGGCGGGGGGTTCACCGGGGAGCTGTTTTTT. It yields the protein CASGGGFTGELFF.

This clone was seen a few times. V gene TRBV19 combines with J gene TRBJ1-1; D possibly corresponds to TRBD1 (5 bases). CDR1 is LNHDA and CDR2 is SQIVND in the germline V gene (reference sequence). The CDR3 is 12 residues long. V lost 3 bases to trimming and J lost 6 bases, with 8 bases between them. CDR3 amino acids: CASSIVGAEAFF. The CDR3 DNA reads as TGTGCCAGTAGTATTGTAGGGGCTGAAGCTTTCTTT.

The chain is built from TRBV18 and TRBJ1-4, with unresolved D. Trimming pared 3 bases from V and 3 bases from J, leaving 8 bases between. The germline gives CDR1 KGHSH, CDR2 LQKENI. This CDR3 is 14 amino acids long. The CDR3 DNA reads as TGTGCCAGCTCACCCGCAGGTTCTAATGAAAAACTGTTTTTT. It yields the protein CASSPAGSNEKLFF. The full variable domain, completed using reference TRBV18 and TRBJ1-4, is NAGVMQNPRHLVRRRGQEARLRCSPMKGHSHVYWYRQLPEEGLKFMVYLQKENIIDESGMPKERFSAEFPKEGPSILRIQQVVRGDSAAYFCASSPAGSNEKLFFGSGTQLSVL.

CDR3 residues: CASSHGGSAQYF. CDR3 nucleotides: TGTGCCAGCAGCCACGGAGGCAGCGCGCAGTATTTT. The V gene is TRBV14, the J gene TRBJ2-3, with TRBD2 as a possible D gene (5 bases). Trimming removed 3 bases from V and 10 bases from J, with 11 bases in between. CDR3 length equals 12 residues. CDR1 SGHDN and CDR2 FVKESK come from the germline V gene. The complete variable domain, with remaining parts taken from reference TRBV14 and TRBJ2-3, reads EAGVTQFPSHSVIEKGQTVTLRCDPISGHDNLYWYRRVMGKEIKFLLHFVKESKQDESGMPNNRFLAERTGGTYSTLKVQPAELEDSGVYFCASSHGGSAQYFGPGTRLTVL.

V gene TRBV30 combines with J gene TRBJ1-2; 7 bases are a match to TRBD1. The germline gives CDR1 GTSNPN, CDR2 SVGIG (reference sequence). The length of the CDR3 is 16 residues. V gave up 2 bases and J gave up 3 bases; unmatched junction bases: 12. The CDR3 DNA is TGTGCCTGGAGTTCTCCCTACAGGGGCGAAGACTATGGCTACACCTTC. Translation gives CAWSSPYRGEDYGYTF. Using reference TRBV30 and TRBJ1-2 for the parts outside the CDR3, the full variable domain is SQTIHQWPATLVQPVGSPLSLECTVEGTSNPNLYWYRQAAGRGLQLLFYSVGIGQISSEVPQNLSASRPQDRQFILSSKKLLLSDSGFYLCAWSSPYRGEDYGYTFGSGTRLTVV.

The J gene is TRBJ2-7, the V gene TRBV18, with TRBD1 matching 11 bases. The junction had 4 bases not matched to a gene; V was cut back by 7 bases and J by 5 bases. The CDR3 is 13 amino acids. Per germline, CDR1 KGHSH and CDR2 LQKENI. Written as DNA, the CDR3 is TGTGCCAGCTTAGGACAGGGGGCGAACGAGCAGTACTTC. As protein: CASLGQGANEQYF.

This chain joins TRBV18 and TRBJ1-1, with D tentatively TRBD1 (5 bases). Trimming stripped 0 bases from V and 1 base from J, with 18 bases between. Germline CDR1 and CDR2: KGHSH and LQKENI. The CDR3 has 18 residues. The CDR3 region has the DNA TGTGCCAGCTCACCACCGGAGAATCGGAGGGGTAAGAACACTGAAGCTTTCTTT. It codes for CASSPPENRRGKNTEAFF.

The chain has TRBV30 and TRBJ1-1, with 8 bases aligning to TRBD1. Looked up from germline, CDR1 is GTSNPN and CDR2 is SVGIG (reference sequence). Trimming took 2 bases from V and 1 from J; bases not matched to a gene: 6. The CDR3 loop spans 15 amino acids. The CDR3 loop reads CAWSKSGTGNTEAFF. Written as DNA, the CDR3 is TGTGCCTGGAGTAAATCCGGGACAGGGAACACTGAAGCTTTCTTT.

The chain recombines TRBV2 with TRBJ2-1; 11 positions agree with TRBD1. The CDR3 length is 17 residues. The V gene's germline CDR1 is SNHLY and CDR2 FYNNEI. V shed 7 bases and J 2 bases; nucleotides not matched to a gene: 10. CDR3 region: CASTRTGGFITYNEQFF. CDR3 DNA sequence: TGTGCCAGCACTCGGACAGGGGGCTTCATCACCTACAATGAGCAGTTCTTC.

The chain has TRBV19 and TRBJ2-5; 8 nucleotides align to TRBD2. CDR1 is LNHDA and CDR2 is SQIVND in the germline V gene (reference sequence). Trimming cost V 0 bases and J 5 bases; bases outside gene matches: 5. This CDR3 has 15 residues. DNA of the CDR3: TGTGCCAGTAGTATAGACGGGGGGGCCGGGGAGACCCAGTACTTC. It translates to CASSIDGGAGETQYF.